This TCR beta chain was sequenced during a study of metastatic and nonmetastatic thyroid tumors. Overall study: Blood and tumor or nodule tissue repertoires from malignant and benign thyroid patients were compared.

Using MiXCR, TCRdb reanalyzed the PCR reads. The sample lists about 21,000 clones, more than 25% occurring once. The entire patient cohort was treatment-naive prior to thyroid surgery. The CDR3 has 14 amino acids. Trimming removed 1 base at V and 2 bases at J, with 3 bases between. The V gene's germline CDR1 is SGHTA and CDR2 FQGNSA. This receptor was identified in a female donor with papillary thyroid cancer or a benign thyroid nodule (not recorded which). Some clones in this sample may be carry-over from other donors' samples. This chain uses TRBV7-2 with TRBJ2-6; no firm D call. Sequencing used blood. As DNA, the CDR3 is TGTGCCAGCAGCTTAGGAACTGGGGCCAACGTCCTGACTTTC. It is translated as CASSLGTGANVLTF.